Given below is one TCR beta chain in context. Its antigen remains unidentified. TCR beta cDNA libraries had unique molecular identifiers. One entry per CDR3 protein, called by TCRdb with MiXCR from the PCR reads. This sample yields about 800,000 distinct CDR3 sequences, of which 30% are seen a single time; more than 0.55% belongs to the top ten. This sample is drawn from a study of post-analysis software for immune sequencing data. Study-wide results and limits: Among multiple sclerosis patients, normalized Chao1 diversity was significantly below that of controls. Batch-mates among the samples co-clustered strongly by F measure. About five TRBV segments (TRBV5-6, TRBV5-1 and TRBV20-1 among them) occurred more frequently in patients than in controls.

This CDR3 is built from 12 residues. Trimming pared 8 bases from V and 0 bases from J, leaving 7 bases between. This receptor was obtained from a girl aged 5-17 years with multiple sclerosis. Sample: blood. The chain carries TRBV12-3 or TRBV12-4 and TRBJ1-2; D call uncertain. DNA of the CDR3: TGTGCCAGCCATCCCACTAACTATGGCTACACCTTC. Its protein is CASHPTNYGYTF.